A single sample gave rise to the 31 T cell receptor beta chains below, sequenced in a study of blood T cells in healthy people across ages. With a J-beta primer mix and a sample-barcoded 5' primer, a second PCR ran about 6 to 11 cycles. TCRdb ran MiXCR on the 5' RACE reads and lists one entry per CDR3 protein. The data show 700,000 to 950,000 distinct CDR3 sequences, with around 40% seen just once and approximately 22% held by the top ten. Sequencing used blood. Receptors originate from a woman aged 60-70 years in good health.

Concerning this clonotype itself: A much larger clone is a single base away; this may be a read error. The chain employs TRBV10-3 and TRBJ2-5; the match to TRBD1 covers 7 bases. The end of the DNA fits TRBJ2-7 better, so the J call may be wrong. The CDR3 spans 15 residues. Germline V CDR1 and CDR2: ENHRY, SYGVKD. The CDR3 is CAISDMTGKSCEQYF. The CDR3 DNA reads as TGTGCCATCAGTGACATGACAGGGAAGAGCTGCGAGCAGTACTTC.

The count of this clonotype is one. This chain connects TRBV28 to TRBJ2-7; D not certain. The V end lost 3 bases, the J end lost 7 bases, and 19 bases lay between the germline ends. The CDR3 is made up of 15 amino acids. Looked up from germline, CDR1 is MDHEN and CDR2 is SYDVKM. The CDR3 is CASSFRTVGGNEQYF. The CDR3, as DNA: TGTGCCAGCAGTTTCCGGACGGTGGGTGGCAATGAGCAGTACTTC.

The sample holds a few counts of this clonotype. A much larger clone is a single base away; this may be a read error. This chain connects TRBV5-1 to TRBJ2-1; D might be TRBD1 (5 bases). V lost 4 bases and J 5 bases, leaving 13 bases between the germline ends. The germline gives CDR1 SGHRS, CDR2 YFSETQ. The length of the CDR3 is 14 residues. CDR3 sequence: CASSVGQGNNEQFF. The CDR3 nucleotides read TGCGCCAGCAGCGTGGGTCAGGGTAACAATGAGCAGTTCTTC.

The chain recombines TRBV2 with TRBJ1-1, with D maybe TRBD1 (6 bases). Germline loops: CDR1 SNHLY, CDR2 FYNNEI. The CDR3 loop spans 14 amino acids. V lost 2 bases to trimming and J lost 3 bases, with 10 bases between them. This chain's CDR3 is CASSEREGDTEAFF. The DNA for the CDR3 is TGTGCCAGCAGTGAAAGGGAGGGGGACACTGAAGCTTTCTTT.

This clonotype was observed a handful of times. This sequence joins TRBV20-1 and TRBJ1-6; D is unclear. The V and J ends lost 7 bases and 8 bases respectively, with 18 bases between them. Germline values: CDR1 DFQATT, CDR2 SNEGSKA (reference sequence). There are 14 residues in the CDR3. The CDR3 loop reads CSGLEGRMDSPLHF. The CDR3, as DNA: TGCAGTGGTTTGGAGGGCCGTATGGATTCACCCCTCCACTTT.

This CDR3 reads CSALDTGSSYEQYF. Written as DNA, the CDR3 is TGCAGCGCCTTGGACACTGGGAGCTCCTACGAGCAGTACTTC. This chain uses TRBV29-1 with TRBJ2-7; D tentatively reads TRBD1 or TRBD2 (5 bases each). V gave up 7 bases and J gave up 0 bases, with 16 bases separating them. Germline CDR1 reads SQVTM; CDR2 reads ANQGSEA. The CDR3 sequence is 14 residues long.

On this clonotype: Compared with germline, one end of the junction differs, possibly owing to a read error. CDR3 protein: CSASGSGISTDMQYF. For the CDR3, the DNA is TGCAGTGCTAGCGGCAGTGGGATTTCTACAGATATGCAGTATTTT. The J gene is TRBJ2-3, the V gene TRBV20-1, with D unclear. Germline V CDR1 and CDR2: DFQATT, SNEGSKA (reference sequence). This CDR3 contains 15 residues.

This clonotype was seen only a few times. This rearrangement joins TRBV28 to TRBJ2-1, with 8 bases identical to TRBD2. V lost 11 bases to trimming and J lost 8 bases; unmatched junction nucleotides: 14. The CDR3 has 14 amino acids. CDR1 MDHEN and CDR2 SYDVKM come from the germline V gene. CDR3 sequence reads: CAAGGLGGSYEQFF. DNA for the CDR3: TGTGCCGCCGGGGGACTAGGCGGGAGCTATGAGCAGTTCTTC.

With respect to this clonotype: The junction departs from the called germline gene at one end, perhaps through a read error. The chain has TRBV27 and TRBJ2-3, with 9 bases identical to TRBD2. Germline V gene lookup returns CDR1 MNHEY and CDR2 SMNVEV (reference sequence). This CDR3 has 15 amino acids. In DNA form, the CDR3 reads TGTGCCAGCACCCACAGCGGGGGGAGCACAGATAGGCAGTATTTT. This sequence encodes CASTHSGGSTDRQYF.

V and J are TRBV7-2 and TRBJ2-1; 8 bases agree with TRBD1. The CDR3 loop spans 14 amino acids. Germline V gene lookup returns CDR1 SGHTA and CDR2 FQGNSA. The junction had 7 bases not matched to a gene; V was cut back by 5 bases and J by 7 bases. The CDR3 DNA follows: TGTGCCAGCAGCCCCCGGACAGGGAAGAATGAGCAGTTCTTC. Translated: CASSPRTGKNEQFF.

This rearrangement joins TRBV3-1 to TRBJ2-7, with unresolved D. V was shortened by 1 base and J by 11 bases, with 12 bases between the two germline ends. The germline gives CDR1 LGHDT, CDR2 YNNKEL (reference sequence). CDR3 length: 12 amino acids. The CDR3 region is CASSQGPGLEYF. Written as DNA, the CDR3 is TGTGCCAGCAGCCAAGGTCCGGGCCTGGAGTACTTC.

In its sample, this clonotype was seen a few times. This may be a read error: a much more frequent sequence differs by one nucleotide. CDR3 DNA sequence: TGTGCCAGCAGTTCAACAGGGGGCCACAATGAGCAGTACTTC. It codes for CASSSTGGHNEQYF. The chain carries TRBV6-2 or TRBV6-3 and TRBJ2-1, with 9 bases that match TRBD1. TRBJ2-7 matches the DNA end more closely, so the J call is doubtful. Germline V gene lookup returns CDR1 MNHEY and CDR2 SVGEGT. This CDR3 has 14 amino acids.

This clonotype was picked up one time. This chain links TRBV29-1 with TRBJ2-1; tentatively, D is TRBD1 (6 bases). The CDR3 sequence is 14 residues long. V lost 6 bases and J 3 bases, leaving 15 bases between the germline ends. Germline CDR1 is SQVTM and CDR2 is ANQGSEA. CDR3 in DNA: TGCAGCGTCGATGGCCAGGGGATCTACAATGAGCAGTTCTTC. Amino acid sequence: CSVDGQGIYNEQFF.

The V call is TRBV28, the J call TRBJ1-4, with D uncertain. Germline CDR1 is MDHEN and CDR2 is SYDVKM. V lost 8 bases and J lost 4, with 17 bases in between. The CDR3 totals 15 residues. The CDR3 loop is CASGPDWFYNEKLFF. The CDR3 bases are TGTGCCAGCGGCCCGGACTGGTTCTATAATGAAAAACTGTTTTTT.

V usage is TRBV24-1 and J usage is TRBJ2-1; D is unresolved. Germline CDR1 reads KGHDR; CDR2 reads SFDVKD. The CDR3 totals 11 residues. Trimming stripped 10 bases from V and 5 bases from J, with 8 bases between. The CDR3 here is CATGFHNEQFF. The CDR3 DNA is TGTGCCACGGGTTTTCACAATGAGCAGTTCTTC.

This chain joins TRBV12-3 or TRBV12-4 and TRBJ2-3, with D possibly being TRBD1 or TRBD2 (5 bases each). V lost 4 bases and J 0 bases, leaving 11 bases between the germline ends. The CDR3 sequence is 15 residues long. The CDR3 DNA reads as TGTGCCAGCAGTTCGGGACGACTTAGCACAGATACGCAGTATTTT. This translates into CASSSGRLSTDTQYF.

This chain links TRBV4-2 with TRBJ2-5, with TRBD2 as a possible D gene (6 bases). V shed 7 bases and J shed 1 base, with 16 bases lying between them. The CDR3 contains 15 residues. CDR1 and CDR2 from the germline V gene are LGHNA and YNFKEQ. The CDR3 here is CASTKTSSSQETQYF. The CDR3, as DNA: TGTGCCAGCACCAAGACTAGTTCTAGCCAAGAGACCCAGTACTTC.

This clonotype appeared many times. The J gene is TRBJ2-7, the V gene TRBV5-1; 8 positions match TRBD2. The junction had 7 bases not matched to a gene; V was cut back by 2 bases and J by 3 bases. Germline V CDR1 and CDR2: SGHRS, YFSETQ. This CDR3 contains 15 residues. CDR3 bases: TGCGCCAGCAGCTTTAACGGGGGGGAGATCTACGAGCAGTACTTC. Protein sequence: CASSFNGGEIYEQYF.

This clonotype turned up a few times. This chain uses TRBV7-9 with TRBJ2-7; D is undetermined. The ends were cut back, 3 bases at V and 2 bases at J, with 5 bases in the middle. Germline CDR1 reads SEHNR; CDR2 reads FQNEAQ (reference sequence). This CDR3 is 12 amino acids long. This chain's CDR3 is CASSFRPYEQYF. CDR3 DNA sequence: TGTGCCAGCAGCTTCCGACCCTACGAGCAGTACTTC.

The V call is TRBV4-1, the J call TRBJ2-3, with D perhaps matching TRBD2 (6 bases). V shed 3 bases and J shed 7 bases, with 17 bases lying between them. This CDR3 comprises 15 residues. Germline CDR1 reads MGHRA; CDR2 reads YSYEKL. Here the CDR3 reads CASSHGRDGLYTQYF. The DNA for the CDR3 is TGCGCCAGCAGCCACGGGCGGGACGGCCTATATACGCAGTATTTT.

This clonotype occurred once. This may arise from a read error, as a much more abundant clone is one base away. The chain joins TRBV2 to TRBJ2-1; D ambiguous. The CDR3 covers 13 residues. Germline V gene lookup returns CDR1 SNHLY and CDR2 FYNNEI. V lost 2 bases, J lost 13 bases, and 15 bases lay in between. The CDR3 is CASSETREETQFF. The CDR3 region has the DNA TGTGCCAGCAGTGAAACCAGAGAAGAGACCCAGTTCTTC.

The chain carries TRBV20-1 and TRBJ1-6; no definite D call. Germline V gives CDR1 DFQATT, CDR2 SNEGSKA (reference sequence). The CDR3 consists of 15 residues. V was clipped by 3 bases and J by 6 bases, with 15 bases between them. This CDR3 reads CSAREPRAGNSPLHF. Here the CDR3 DNA reads TGCAGTGCTAGGGAACCCAGAGCGGGTAATTCACCCCTCCACTTT.

This clonotype has just a few counts. The chain recombines TRBV9 with TRBJ2-1; possible D gene TRBD2, 5 bases. CDR1 is SGDLS and CDR2 is YYNGEE in the germline V gene. The CDR3 covers 15 residues. Trimming cost V 2 bases and J 5 bases, with 14 bases left between them. As DNA, the CDR3 is TGTGCCAGCAGCGTCTTGGGAGAGCTCCACAATGAGCAGTTCTTC. Protein sequence: CASSVLGELHNEQFF.

The chain uses TRBV7-8 and TRBJ1-6; D is unresolved. Germline V gives CDR1 SGHVS, CDR2 FQNEAQ. Trimming took 5 bases from V and 11 from J, leaving 31 bases between them. CDR3 size: 19 residues. The CDR3 DNA reads as TGTGCCAGCAGCCGAGCCGGGTCTCGATTACTCGGGGAATTTCCACCCCTCCACTTT. It is translated as CASSRAGSRLLGEFPPLHF.

The V call is TRBV2, the J call TRBJ1-1; no firm D call. The CDR3 length is 14 residues. Per germline, CDR1 SNHLY and CDR2 FYNNEI. V dropped 4 bases and J dropped 0 bases, with 9 bases sitting between them. The CDR3 spells CASSGQLMNTEAFF. In nucleotides, the CDR3 is TGTGCCAGCAGTGGGCAGCTCATGAACACTGAAGCTTTCTTT. The variable domain in full, completed from reference TRBV2 and TRBJ1-1, reads EPEVTQTPSHQVTQMGQEVILRCVPISNHLYFYWYRQILGQKVEFLVSFYNNEISEKSEIFDDQFSVERPDGSNFTLKIRSTKLEDSAMYFCASSGQLMNTEAFFGQGTRLTVV.

The chain uses TRBV3-1 and TRBJ2-5; D gene ambiguous. The V gene lost 1 base and the J gene lost 11 bases, with 20 bases spanning the gap. The CDR3 contains 15 residues. Germline assignment: CDR1 LGHDT and CDR2 YNNKEL (reference sequence). The CDR3 protein is CASSQGGSDVGEQYF. The CDR3, as DNA: TGTGCCAGCAGCCAAGGTGGCTCGGACGTCGGTGAGCAGTACTTC.

This chain connects TRBV5-6 to TRBJ1-2, with 8 bases that match TRBD1. Trimming cost V 3 bases and J 0 bases; bases outside gene matches: 1. This CDR3 has 14 residues. Germline V gene data show CDR1 as SGHDT and CDR2 as YYEEEE. The CDR3 sequence: CASSWDRTNYGYTF. In nucleotides, the CDR3 is TGTGCCAGCAGCTGGGACAGGACTAACTATGGCTACACCTTC. Complete variable domain (other parts from reference TRBV5-6 and TRBJ1-2): DAGVTQSPTHLIKTRGQQVTLRCSPKSGHDTVSWYQQALGQGPQFIFQYYEEEERQRGNFPDRFSGHQFPNYSSELNVNALLLGDSALYLCASSWDRTNYGYTFGSGTRLTVV.

V gene TRBV24-1 combines with J gene TRBJ2-7; TRBD1 matches 9 bases. TRBJ2-5 explains the end of the DNA better; the J call may be wrong. The CDR3 is 15 amino acids. Per germline, CDR1 KGHDR and CDR2 SFDVKD. The DNA for the CDR3 is TGTGCCACCAGTGATTCCACAGGGGGCGCGGGGACCCAGTACTTC. Translated, it gives CATSDSTGGAGTQYF.

This chain connects TRBV7-8 to TRBJ1-1; the D gene is possibly TRBD1 (6 bases). Germline V CDR1 and CDR2: SGHVS, FQNEAQ. The CDR3 contains 16 residues. V shed 3 bases and J shed 0 bases, with 14 bases lying between them. CDR3 residues: CASSFLRGGMNTEAFF. The CDR3 DNA is TGTGCCAGCAGCTTCCTCAGGGGAGGGATGAACACTGAAGCTTTCTTT.

Notes on this clonotype: The junction shows a germline mismatch at one end, possibly a read error. The chain couples TRBV11-2 to TRBJ2-1; D gene unclear. In germline, CDR1 is SGHAT, CDR2 FQNNGV. This CDR3 spans 15 amino acids. CDR3 region: CASSLDPGSYNKQFF. In DNA, the CDR3 is TGTGCCAGCAGCTTAGATCCCGGCTCCTACAATAAGCAGTTCTTC.

The genes are TRBV12-3 or TRBV12-4 and TRBJ2-7, with 9 bases identical to TRBD1. This CDR3 is built from 15 residues. With 6 bases clipped from V and 6 bases from J, the junction kept 12 bases outside the gene matches. The CDR3 is CASSPGDRAFSEQYF. CDR3 DNA: TGTGCCAGCAGCCCCGGGGACAGGGCGTTCAGCGAGCAGTACTTC.